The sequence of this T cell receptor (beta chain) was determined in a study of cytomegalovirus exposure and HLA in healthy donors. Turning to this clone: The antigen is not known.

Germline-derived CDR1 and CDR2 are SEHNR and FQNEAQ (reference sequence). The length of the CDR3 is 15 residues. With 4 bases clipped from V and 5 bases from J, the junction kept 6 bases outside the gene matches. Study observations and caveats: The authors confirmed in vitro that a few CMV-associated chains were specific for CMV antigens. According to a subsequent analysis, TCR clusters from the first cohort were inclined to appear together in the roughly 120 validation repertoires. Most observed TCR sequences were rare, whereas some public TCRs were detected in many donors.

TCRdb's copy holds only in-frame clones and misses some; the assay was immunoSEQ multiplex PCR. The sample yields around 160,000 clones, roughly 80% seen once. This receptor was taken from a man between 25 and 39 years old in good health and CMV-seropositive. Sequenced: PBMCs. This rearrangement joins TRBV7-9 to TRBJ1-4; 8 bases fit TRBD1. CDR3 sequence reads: CASSSRTGPNEKLFF. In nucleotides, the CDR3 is TGTGCCAGCAGCTCACGGACAGGGCCGAATGAAAAACTGTTTTTT.